This T cell receptor (beta chain) was identified during a study of blood T cell repertoires in COVID-19. Study context: Acute-phase and convalescent COVID-19 samples originated in the United States, Italy and Spain. T cells, B-cell-depleted T cells, or PBMCs supplied cDNA or gDNA.

This CDR3 contains 16 residues. The J segment lost 5 bases and the V segment lost 5 bases, leaving 12 bases of the junction unmatched. The germline gives CDR1 MNHEY, CDR2 SMNVEV (reference sequence). Seattle cases were enrolled at active infection and followed longitudinally. Per the study methods: By means of reference gene primer amplification, nucleated cell counts were estimated. The assay was immunoSEQ multiplex PCR, and TCRdb's table has in-frame clones only and misses some. The V and J calls and the clone size are those of that table, but D and trimming were determined from the DNA. The sample records approximately 260,000 clones, 88% being singletons.

This rearrangement joins TRBV27 to TRBJ2-1; 7 nucleotides line up with TRBD2. The specimen was peripheral blood. The TCR comes from a woman in her sixties or seventies with COVID-19, enrolled during active disease. The CDR3: CASSLRAGVDNNEQFF. DNA of the CDR3: TGTGCCAGCAGTCTGCGGGCGGGAGTTGATAACAATGAGCAGTTCTTC.